This T cell receptor (beta chain) was profiled in a study of T cells in Graves' hyperthyroidism and ophthalmopathy. The TCR beta CDR3 regions underwent amplification using RNA transcripts as the source. A set of HTBI primers served as the primers for a first-round RT-PCR of the TCR CDR3. TCRdb recomputed calls from the multiplex PCR reads with MiXCR, one row per CDR3 protein. The data contain under 350,000 distinct CDR3 sequences, roughly 21% of them singletons. The CDR3 length is 12 residues. Trimming removed 3 bases from V and 2 bases from J, with 5 bases in between. Germline V gene data show CDR1 as SQVTM and CDR2 as ANQGSEA. At least ten counts were recorded for this clonotype.

Source material: blood. The TCR sequence derives from a woman between 50 and 59 years old with Graves' hyperthyroidism. The rearrangement links TRBV29-1 to TRBJ2-1; the D gene is possibly TRBD1 (5 bases). CDR3 nucleotide sequence: TGCAGCGTTGAGACAGCCTACAATGAGCAGTTCTTC. This translates into CSVETAYNEQFF.